This T cell receptor (beta chain) emerged from a study of tumor and adjacent non-tumor tissue in lung cancer. The wider study: Stage I to III disease affected about nine men and 4 or 5 women aged about 30 to 76. Each sample yielded millions of productive TCRbeta reads on average.

Comments on this clonotype: Given a much more abundant clone one base away, this may be a read error.

The template was RNA from unsorted bulk tissue. This non-tumor lung sample came from over 3 cm beyond the tumor edge. Chemotherapy-naive patients with new lung cancer underwent thoracic surgery in China, August–November 2014. This CDR3 is 14 amino acids long. Trimming cost V 5 bases and J 2 bases; bases outside gene matches: 4. The library came from three nested PCR rounds adapted from ARM-PCR protocols. TCRdb analysed the multiplex PCR reads with MiXCR anew, one entry per CDR3 protein. The table records 60,000 to 90,000 distinct CDR3 sequences, around 65% of them present only once. The genes are TRBV12-3 or TRBV12-4 and TRBJ2-7, with 9 bases identical to TRBD2. This receptor was identified in a woman in her fifties or sixties with non-small cell lung cancer. Sequencing used distant non-tumor lung tissue. The CDR3 loop is CASSMTSGAYEQYF. Written as DNA, the CDR3 is TGTGCCAGCAGTATGACTAGCGGTGCCTACGAGCAGTACTTC.